The entry below describes one T cell receptor beta chain. This entry is derived from a study of sequential checkpoint blockade in melanoma. Study-wide context: Arm A got nivolumab then ipilimumab; arm B the reverse, 1:1. Both treatment sequences were followed by maintenance nivolumab.

Treatment denoted: randomized to nivolumab then ipilimumab (arm A) or the reverse (arm B). DNA-damaging chemotherapy had not been given to any patient beforehand. Live CD3+CD8+ CD19− CD56− cells were sorted from PBMCs. Germline V lookup: CDR1 SGDLS, CDR2 YYNGEE. CDR3 length: 13 amino acids. The J segment lost 1 base and the V segment lost 3 bases, leaving 0 bases of the junction unmatched. Assay used: immunoSEQ multiplex PCR; TCRdb lists only in-frame clones, some missing. The sample contains about 5,100 clones, 75% of which appear only once. The V call is TRBV9, the J call TRBJ1-1, with TRBD1 matching over 7 bases. The sequence came from a human patient with melanoma. Some clones in this sample may be carry-over from other donors' samples. The sample in question was CD8+ T cells sorted from blood (inferred from file names), obtained from a patient given nivolumab and ipilimumab in sequence. CDR3 sequence (DNA): TGTGCCAGCAGCGGACAGGGGAACACTGAAGCTTTCTTT. Protein product: CASSGQGNTEAFF. Full variable domain (missing parts from reference TRBV9 and TRBJ1-1): DSGVTQTPKHLITATGQRVTLRCSPRSGDLSVYWYQQSLDQGLQFLIQYYNGEERAKGNILERFSAQQFPDLHSELNLSSLELGDSALYFCASSGQGNTEAFFGQGTRLTVV.